The T cell receptor beta chain under discussion was sequenced for a study of OX40 agonist ivuxolimab in advanced cancers. General study results and limits: With doses of 0.1 to 3.0 mg/kg, CD4+ and CD8+ blood T cells had undergone clonal expansion by week 6.

The timepoints at which blood was sampled were baseline, cycle 4 day 1, and cycle 7 day 1. Notes on this clone: Its antigen is still unknown. The junction departs from the called germline gene at one end, perhaps through a read error.

Libraries were prepared by immunoSEQ multiplex PCR; TCRdb keeps only in-frame clonotypes and omits some of them. The data show fewer than 85,000 clones, about 89% seen once. The CDR3 length is 15 residues. CDR1 is LNHDA, CDR2 SQIVND, per germline (reference sequence). The source is an adult with an advanced solid tumor such as melanoma, head and neck, liver or kidney cancer. The chain couples TRBV19 to TRBJ2-3; D is undetermined. Sequencing used CD4+ or CD8+ T cells sorted from blood, obtained in a trial of the OX40 agonist ivuxolimab. The CDR3 DNA sequence: TGTGCCAGTAGGATAGGACGGAGAGGCGCAGATACGCAGTATTTT. Translation: CASRIGRRGADTQYF.